Here is one T cell receptor (beta chain) with its context. Its antigen remains unidentified. The source of the sample is a study of blood T cells in healthy people across ages. CDR3 length: 21 residues. V lost 0 bases and J lost 2, with 23 bases in between. Germline assignment: CDR1 MNHEY and CDR2 SVGEGT. Sample-barcoded 5' priming and a J-beta primer mix drove a second PCR of about 7 to 12 cycles. The yield of each sample was at least 2.5 million CDR3-containing paired-end reads. TCRdb called the 5' RACE reads again in MiXCR, with one record for every CDR3 protein. Here the sample spans hundreds of thousands of distinct CDR3 sequences, under 55% being singletons. Study conclusions and caveats: Fewer expanded clones and more diversity marked long-lived versus aged donors.

The TCR sequence derives from a man aged 60 to 75 in good health. J is TRBJ2-6 and V is TRBV6-2 or TRBV6-3, with D uncertain. The sample comprised blood. The CDR3, as DNA: TGTGCCAGCAGTTACTCTCTGTCGTCCGGGTCCTCCCCCACTGGGGCCAACGTCCTGACTTTC. This gives the protein CASSYSLSSGSSPTGANVLTF.